This TCR beta chain was sequenced for a study of OX40 agonist ivuxolimab in advanced cancers. About the study: Participants could have had prior anti-PD-1, anti-PD-L1 or anti-CTLA-4 therapy, and more than 35% had some. Partial responses were achieved by three patients, one with hepatocellular carcinoma and two with cutaneous melanoma.

V lost 3 bases and J lost 15, with 9 bases in between. The CDR3 is 11 amino acids. CDR1 is MDHEN, CDR2 SYDVKM, per germline. Individuals having autoimmune disease history or systemic immunosuppression were not enrolled. This table comes from immunoSEQ multiplex PCR, and its TCRdb copy is limited to in-frame clones, with some not included. The sample records around 95,000 clones, about 92% being singletons. The V gene is TRBV28, the J gene TRBJ1-6; D gene unclear. This TCR was sampled from an adult with an advanced solid tumor such as melanoma, head and neck, liver or kidney cancer. Sequences were derived from CD4+ or CD8+ T cells sorted from blood, sampled in a trial of the OX40 agonist ivuxolimab. The chain's CDR3 is CASSLIGGLHF. CDR3 DNA sequence: TGTGCCAGCAGTTTGATTGGTGGCCTCCACTTT.